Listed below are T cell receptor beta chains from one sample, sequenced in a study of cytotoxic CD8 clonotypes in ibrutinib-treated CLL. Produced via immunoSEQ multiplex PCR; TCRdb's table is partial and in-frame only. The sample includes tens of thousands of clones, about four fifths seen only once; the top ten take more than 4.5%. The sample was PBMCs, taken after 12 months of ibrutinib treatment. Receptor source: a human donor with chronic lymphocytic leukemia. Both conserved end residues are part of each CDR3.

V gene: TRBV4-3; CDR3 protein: CASSQGNRGGGGYTF
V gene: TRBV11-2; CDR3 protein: CASSSRDEKLFF
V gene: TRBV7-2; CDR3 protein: CASGASSYNEQFF
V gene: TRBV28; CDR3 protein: CASSSPARGWNEQFF
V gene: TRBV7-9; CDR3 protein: CASSLVGGPTNQPQHF
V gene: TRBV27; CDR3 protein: CASSFDPYTGELFF
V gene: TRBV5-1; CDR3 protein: CASSLSTPSYEQYF
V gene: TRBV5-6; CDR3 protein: CASSWGGGYTF
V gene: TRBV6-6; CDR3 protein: CASTARGAPRYF
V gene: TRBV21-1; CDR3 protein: CASSKVPGTGGARGTEAFF
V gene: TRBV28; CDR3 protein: CASSLEDTEAFF
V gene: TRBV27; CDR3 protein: CASSSTTGAAYGYTF
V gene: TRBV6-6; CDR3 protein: CASSPPHSSYEQYF
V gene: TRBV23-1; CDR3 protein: CASSQSRLAGPRTDTQYF
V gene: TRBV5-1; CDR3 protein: CASSLGLAESTDTQYF
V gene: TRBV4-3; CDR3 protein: CASSQVGRRGHEQYF
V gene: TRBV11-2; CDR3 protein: CASSLGNPEDEQYF
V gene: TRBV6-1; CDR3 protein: CASSPAGTVGEQYF
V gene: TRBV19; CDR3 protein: CASRLGGDAYTF
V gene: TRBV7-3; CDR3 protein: CASSPGGNTIYF
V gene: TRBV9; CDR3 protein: CASSVGPGRVETQYF
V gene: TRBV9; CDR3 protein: CASSEQVNTEAFF
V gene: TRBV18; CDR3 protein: CASSQRTGASYGYTF
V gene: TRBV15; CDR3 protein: CATSRPQAEKLFF
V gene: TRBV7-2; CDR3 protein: CASSLAGTGHSEQYF
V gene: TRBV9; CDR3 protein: CASSPGQTHYEQYF
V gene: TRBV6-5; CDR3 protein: CASRAAGVLNSPLHF
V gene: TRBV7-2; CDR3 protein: CASSLGAYGLGGYTF
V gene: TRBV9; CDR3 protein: CASSPDRTNYGYTF
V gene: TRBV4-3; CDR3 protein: CASSQDGGVYNSPLHF
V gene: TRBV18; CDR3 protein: CASQSAGGGFGTEAFF
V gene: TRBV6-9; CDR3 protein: CASSFPGSPLHF
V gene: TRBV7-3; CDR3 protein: CASSSAPDTQYF
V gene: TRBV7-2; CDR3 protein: CASSLGGWQGNQPQHF
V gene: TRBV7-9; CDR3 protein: CASSPPRDRELLRQYF
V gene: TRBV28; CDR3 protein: CASSLGQNNEKLFF
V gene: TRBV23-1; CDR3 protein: CATGGARSYNSPLHF
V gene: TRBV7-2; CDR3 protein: CASSLPTRHNEQFF
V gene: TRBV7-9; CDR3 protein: CASSSRELGANVLTF
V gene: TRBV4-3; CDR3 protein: CASSRGGQGAVNEQFF
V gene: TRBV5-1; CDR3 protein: CASSPFGQSTDTQYF
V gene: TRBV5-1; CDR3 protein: CASSPTPGQGAYEQYF
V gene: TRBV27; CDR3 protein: CASSLEPPSFSGNTIYF
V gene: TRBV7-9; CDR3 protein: CASSLFFDNEQFF
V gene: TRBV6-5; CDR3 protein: CASGAEGNQPQHF
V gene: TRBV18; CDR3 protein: CASSPVGENGYTF
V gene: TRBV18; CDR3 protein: CASSPRRGTDTQYF
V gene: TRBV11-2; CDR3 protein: CASSQERLAGELFF
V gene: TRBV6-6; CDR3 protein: CASGGTEANYGYTF
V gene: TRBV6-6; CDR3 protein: CASRAEAGGIYGYTF
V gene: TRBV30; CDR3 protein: CAWSGRRADEQYF
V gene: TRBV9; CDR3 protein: CASSGARETQYF
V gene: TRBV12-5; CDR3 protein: CASGLVQAGANTEVFF